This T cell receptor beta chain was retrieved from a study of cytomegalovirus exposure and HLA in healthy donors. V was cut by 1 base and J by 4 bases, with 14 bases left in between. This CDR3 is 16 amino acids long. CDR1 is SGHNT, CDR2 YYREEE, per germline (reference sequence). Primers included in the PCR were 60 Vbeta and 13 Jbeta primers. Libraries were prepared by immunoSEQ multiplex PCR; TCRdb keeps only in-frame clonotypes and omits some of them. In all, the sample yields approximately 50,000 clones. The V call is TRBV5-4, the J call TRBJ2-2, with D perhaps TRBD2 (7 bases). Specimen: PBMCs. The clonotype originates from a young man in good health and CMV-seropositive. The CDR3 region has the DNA TGTGCCAGCAGCTTGTTACGGGGGGCGAGCACCGGGGAGCTGTTTTTT. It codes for CASSLLRGASTGELFF. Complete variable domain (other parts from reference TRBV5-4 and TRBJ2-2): ETGVTQSPTHLIKTRGQQVTLRCSSQSGHNTVSWYQQALGQGPQFIFQYYREEENGRGNFPPRFSGLQFPNYSSELNVNALELDDSALYLCASSLLRGASTGELFFGEGSRLTVL.